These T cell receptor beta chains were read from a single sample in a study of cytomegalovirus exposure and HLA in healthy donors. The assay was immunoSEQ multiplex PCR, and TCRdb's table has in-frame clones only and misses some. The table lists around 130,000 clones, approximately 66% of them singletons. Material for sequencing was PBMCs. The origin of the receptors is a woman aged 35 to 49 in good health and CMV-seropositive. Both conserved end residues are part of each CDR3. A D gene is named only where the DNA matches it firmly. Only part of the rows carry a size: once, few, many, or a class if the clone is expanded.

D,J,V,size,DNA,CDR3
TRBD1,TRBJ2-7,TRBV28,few,TGTGCCAGCAGGGCACCTCGAGGGACAGGGAGCGTCTTGGACGGGTACGAGCAGTACTTC,CASRAPRGTGSVLDGYEQYF
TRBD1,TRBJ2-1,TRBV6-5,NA,TGTGCCAGCAGGGGACAGGGGGGAAGGGAGCAGTTCTTC,CASRGQGGREQFF
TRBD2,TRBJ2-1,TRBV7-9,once,TGTGCCAGCAGACATACGTCGGGACTAGCGGATGGGTTCTTC,CASRHTSGLADGFF
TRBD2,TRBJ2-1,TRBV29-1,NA,TGCAGCGCGGGGGGAGCCTTTAACAATGAGCAGTTCTTC,CSAGGAFNNEQFF
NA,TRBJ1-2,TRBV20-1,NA,TGCAGTGCTGCGACGGGATATGGCTACACCTTC,CSAATGYGYTF
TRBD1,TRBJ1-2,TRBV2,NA,TGTGCCAGCACCTCGACAGGCCAGGGGGCTGGCTACACCTTC,CASTSTGQGAGYTF
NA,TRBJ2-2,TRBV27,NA,TGTGCCAGCGCAGAACCTAACACCGGGGAGCTGTTTTTT,CASAEPNTGELFF
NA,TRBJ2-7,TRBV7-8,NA,TGTGCCAGCAGCTTCCTACAGGTCTACGAGCAGTACTTC,CASSFLQVYEQYF
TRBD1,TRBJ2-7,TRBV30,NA,TGTGCCTGGAGTCTCGGGGACAGTCGAAGCTCCTACGAGCAGTACTTC,CAWSLGDSRSSYEQYF
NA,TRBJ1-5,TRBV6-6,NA,TGTGCCAGCACGATCAGTCCGGGTTTAGATCAGCCCCAGCATTTT,CASTISPGLDQPQHF
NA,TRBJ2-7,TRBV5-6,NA,TGTGCCAGCAGCCCCGGGGGGCGAGTTAACTACGAGCAGTACTTC,CASSPGGRVNYEQYF
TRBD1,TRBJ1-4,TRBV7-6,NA,TGTGCCAGCAGCTTGACAGGGGCGGCTAATGAAAAACTGTTTTTT,CASSLTGAANEKLFF
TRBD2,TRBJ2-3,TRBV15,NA,TGTGCCACCAGCAGAGGGAAGGGTAGCGGGGGCACAGATACGCAGTATTTT,CATSRGKGSGGTDTQYF
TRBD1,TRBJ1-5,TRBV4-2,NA,TGTGCCAGCAGCCAAGTAGGACAGGGAGATCAGCCCCAGCATTTT,CASSQVGQGDQPQHF
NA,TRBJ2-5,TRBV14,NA,TGTGCCAGCAGCCAAGATAACAGGGCACAAGAGACCCAGTACTTC,CASSQDNRAQETQYF
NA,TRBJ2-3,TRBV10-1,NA,TGCGCCAGCAGTGGTGCCGGGGGTAACACAGATACGCAGTATTTT,CASSGAGGNTDTQYF
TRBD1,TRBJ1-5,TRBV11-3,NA,TGTGCCAGCAGCTTCCCCGGACAGGGTAGCAATCAGCCCCAGCATTTT,CASSFPGQGSNQPQHF
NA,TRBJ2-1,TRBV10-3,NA,TGTGCCATCAGCCTTAAGGGCTTAGGAGGTGGGACTTTCTTC,CAISLKGLGGGTFF
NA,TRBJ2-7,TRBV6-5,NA,TGTGCCAGCAGTTACTCCTCTCAGGGGGGTGGCTACGAGCAGTACTTC,CASSYSSQGGGYEQYF
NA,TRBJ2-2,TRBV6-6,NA,TGTGCCATCCATTGGGGCGACGGGGAGCTGTTTTTT,CAIHWGDGELFF
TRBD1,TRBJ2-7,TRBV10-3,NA,TGTGCCATCAGTGAGTCCCTGACAGGGGGCAGTATCTACGAGCAGTACTTC,CAISESLTGGSIYEQYF
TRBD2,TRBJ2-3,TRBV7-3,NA,TGTGCCAGCAGCCCGGGACTAGCGAAAACAGATACGCAGTATTTT,CASSPGLAKTDTQYF
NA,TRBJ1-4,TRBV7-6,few,TGTGCCAGCAGCTTAGGTGTTAGTGAAAAACTGTTTTTT,CASSLGVSEKLFF